The entry that follows covers one TCR beta chain sequence. Its specificity is not known. The PCR ran on 60 Vbeta and 13 Jbeta primers. This table comes from immunoSEQ multiplex PCR, and its TCRdb copy is limited to in-frame clones, with some not included. Its table records 50,000 to 70,000 clones. The sample belongs to a study of cytomegalovirus exposure and HLA in healthy donors. V was pared by 6 bases and J by 2 bases, with 10 bases between. CDR3 length: 13 residues. Germline V CDR1 and CDR2: MNHNS, SASEGT. Study outcomes and limitations: Common viral pathogens seemed to be connected with several of the most significant clusters, according to a later analysis. Serostatus for CMV was the only available immune exposure information.

The sequencing input was PBMCs. The TCR comes from a woman between 18 and 29 years old in good health and CMV-seronegative. The chain carries TRBV6-1 and TRBJ1-1; TRBD1 might be the D (5 bases). The CDR3 loop reads CASRLQANTEAFF. CDR3 DNA: TGTGCCAGCAGATTACAGGCCAACACTGAAGCTTTCTTT.